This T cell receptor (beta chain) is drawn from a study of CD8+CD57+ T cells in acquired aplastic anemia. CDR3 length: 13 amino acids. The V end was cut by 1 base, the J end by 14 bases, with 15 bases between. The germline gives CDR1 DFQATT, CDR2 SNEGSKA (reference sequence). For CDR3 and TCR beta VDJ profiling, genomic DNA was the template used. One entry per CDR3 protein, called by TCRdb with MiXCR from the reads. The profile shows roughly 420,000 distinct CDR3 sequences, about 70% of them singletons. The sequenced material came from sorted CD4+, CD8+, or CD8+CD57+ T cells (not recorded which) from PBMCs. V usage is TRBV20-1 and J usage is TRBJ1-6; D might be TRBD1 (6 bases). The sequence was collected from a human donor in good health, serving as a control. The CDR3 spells CSARGPGAGSLHF. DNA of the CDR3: TGCAGTGCTAGAGGTCCGGGGGCTGGTTCCCTCCACTTT.